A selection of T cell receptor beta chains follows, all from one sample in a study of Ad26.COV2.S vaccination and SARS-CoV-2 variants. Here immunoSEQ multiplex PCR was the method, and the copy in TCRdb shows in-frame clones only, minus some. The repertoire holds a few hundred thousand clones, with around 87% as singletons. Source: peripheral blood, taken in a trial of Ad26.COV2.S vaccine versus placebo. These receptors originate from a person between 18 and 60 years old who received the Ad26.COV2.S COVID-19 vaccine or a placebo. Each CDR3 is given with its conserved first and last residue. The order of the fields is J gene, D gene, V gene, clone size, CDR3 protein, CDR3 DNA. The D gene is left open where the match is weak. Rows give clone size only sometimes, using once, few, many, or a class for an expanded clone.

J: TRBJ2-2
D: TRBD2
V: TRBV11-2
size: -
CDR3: CASSSLAGGTGELFF
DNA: TGTGCCAGCAGCTCTTTAGCGGGAGGGACCGGGGAGCTGTTTTTT

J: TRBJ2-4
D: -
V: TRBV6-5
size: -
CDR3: CASSYSSTGTNIQYF
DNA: TGTGCCAGCAGTTACTCATCAACCGGGACAAACATTCAGTACTTC

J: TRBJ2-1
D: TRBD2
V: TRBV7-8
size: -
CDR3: CASSSGTSGRAGDEQFF
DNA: TGTGCCAGCAGCTCGGGGACTAGCGGGAGGGCGGGGGATGAGCAGTTCTTC

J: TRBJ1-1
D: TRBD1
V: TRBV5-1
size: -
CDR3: CASSLGYRQGGTEAFF
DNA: TGCGCCAGCAGCTTAGGGTACCGACAGGGTGGGACTGAAGCTTTCTTT

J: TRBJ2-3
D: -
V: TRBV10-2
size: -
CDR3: CASRAADTQYF
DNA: TGCGCCAGCAGGGCGGCAGATACGCAGTATTTT

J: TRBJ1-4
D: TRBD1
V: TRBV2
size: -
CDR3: CASSDQGAGEKLFF
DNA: TGTGCCAGCAGTGATCAGGGGGCTGGTGAAAAACTGTTTTTT

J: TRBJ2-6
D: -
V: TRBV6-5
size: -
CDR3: CAVRVTSGANVLTF
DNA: TGTGCTGTCAGAGTGACCTCTGGGGCCAACGTCCTGACTTTC

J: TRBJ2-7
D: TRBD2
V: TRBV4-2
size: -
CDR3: CASSQVRGGRGEQYF
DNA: TGTGCCAGCAGCCAAGTGCGAGGCGGGAGGGGTGAGCAGTACTTC

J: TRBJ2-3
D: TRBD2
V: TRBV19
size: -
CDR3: CASSIGGRAGDTQYF
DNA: TGTGCCAGTAGTATAGGCGGGAGGGCCGGAGATACGCAGTATTTT

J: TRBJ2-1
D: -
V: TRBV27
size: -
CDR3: CASSFLASYNEQFF
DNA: TGTGCCAGCAGTTTCTTGGCCTCCTACAATGAGCAGTTCTTC

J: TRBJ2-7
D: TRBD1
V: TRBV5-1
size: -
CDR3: CASSLAVTGASYEQYF
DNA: TGCGCCAGCAGCTTGGCAGTGACAGGGGCATCCTACGAGCAGTACTTC

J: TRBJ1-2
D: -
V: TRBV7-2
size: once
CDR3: CASSRDDYGYTF
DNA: TGTGCCAGCAGCAGGGACGACTATGGCTACACCTTC

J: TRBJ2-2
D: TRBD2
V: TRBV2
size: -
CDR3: CASRTLAGVIGELFF
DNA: TGTGCCAGCAGAACACTAGCGGGAGTTATCGGGGAGCTGTTTTTT

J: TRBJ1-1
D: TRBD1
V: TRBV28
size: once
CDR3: CASRTGGADTEAFF
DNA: TGTGCCAGCAGGACAGGGGGCGCCGACACTGAAGCTTTCTTT

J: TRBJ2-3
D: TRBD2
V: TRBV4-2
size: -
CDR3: CASSQESGGATDTQYF
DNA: TGTGCCAGCAGCCAAGAAAGCGGGGGGGCGACAGATACGCAGTATTTT

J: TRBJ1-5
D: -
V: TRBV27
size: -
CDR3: CASSLTYPSNQPQHF
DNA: TGTGCCAGCAGTTTGACGTACCCAAGCAATCAGCCCCAGCATTTT

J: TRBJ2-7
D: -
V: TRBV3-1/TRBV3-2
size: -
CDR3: CASSQALGRTYEQYF
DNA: TGTGCCAGCAGCCAAGCCCTGGGCCGAACCTACGAGCAGTACTTC

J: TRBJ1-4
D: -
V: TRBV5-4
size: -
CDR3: CASSLRGVGNEKLFF
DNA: TGTGCCAGCAGCTTGAGGGGAGTGGGGAATGAAAAACTGTTTTTT

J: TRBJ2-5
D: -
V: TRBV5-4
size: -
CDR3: CASSPDWVQETQYF
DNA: TGTGCCAGCAGCCCGGACTGGGTCCAGGAGACCCAGTACTTC